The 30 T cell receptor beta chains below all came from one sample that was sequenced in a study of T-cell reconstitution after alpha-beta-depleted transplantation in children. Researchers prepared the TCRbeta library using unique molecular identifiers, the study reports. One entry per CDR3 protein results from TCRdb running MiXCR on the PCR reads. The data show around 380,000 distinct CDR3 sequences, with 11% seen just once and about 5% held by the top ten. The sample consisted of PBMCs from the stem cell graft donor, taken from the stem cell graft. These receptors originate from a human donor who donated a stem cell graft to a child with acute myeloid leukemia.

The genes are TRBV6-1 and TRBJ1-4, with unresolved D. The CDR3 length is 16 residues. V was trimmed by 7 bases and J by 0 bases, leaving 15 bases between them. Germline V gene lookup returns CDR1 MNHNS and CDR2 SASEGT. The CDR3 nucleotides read TGTGCCAGCAACTCAGGACTTCCTACAACTAATGAAAAACTGTTTTTT. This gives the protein CASNSGLPTTNEKLFF.

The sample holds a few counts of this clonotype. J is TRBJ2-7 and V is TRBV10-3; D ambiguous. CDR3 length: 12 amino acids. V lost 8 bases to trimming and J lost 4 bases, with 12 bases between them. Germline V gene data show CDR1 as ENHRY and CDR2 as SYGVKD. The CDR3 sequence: CAIASGLYEQYV. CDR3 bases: TGTGCCATCGCCTCTGGGTTATACGAGCAGTACGTC.

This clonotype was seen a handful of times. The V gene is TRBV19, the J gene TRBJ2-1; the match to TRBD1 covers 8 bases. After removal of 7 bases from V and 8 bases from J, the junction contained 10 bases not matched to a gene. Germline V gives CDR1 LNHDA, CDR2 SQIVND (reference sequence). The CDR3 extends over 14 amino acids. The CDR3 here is CASTPDRGSDEQFF. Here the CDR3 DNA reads TGTGCCAGTACACCCGACAGGGGAAGTGATGAGCAGTTCTTC.

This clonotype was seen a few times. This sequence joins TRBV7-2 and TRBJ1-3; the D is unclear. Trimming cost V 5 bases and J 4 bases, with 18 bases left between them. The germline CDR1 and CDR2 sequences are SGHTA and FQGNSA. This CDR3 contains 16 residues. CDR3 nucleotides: TGTGCCAGCAGCGAAAGGTGGAGGGCGCCAGGAAACACCATATATTTT. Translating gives CASSERWRAPGNTIYF. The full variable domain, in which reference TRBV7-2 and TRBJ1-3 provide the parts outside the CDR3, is GAGVSQSPSNKVTEKGKDVELRCDPISGHTALYWYRQSLGQGLEFLIYFQGNSAPDKSGLPSDRFSAERTGGSVSTLTIQRTQQEDSAVYLCASSERWRAPGNTIYFGEGSWLTVV.

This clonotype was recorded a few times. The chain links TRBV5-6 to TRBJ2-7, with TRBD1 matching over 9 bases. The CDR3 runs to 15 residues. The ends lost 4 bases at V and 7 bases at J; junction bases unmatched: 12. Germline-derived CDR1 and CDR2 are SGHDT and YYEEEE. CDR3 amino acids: CASSRSGTGLREQYF. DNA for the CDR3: TGTGCCAGCAGCAGATCCGGGACAGGGCTTAGGGAGCAGTACTTC.

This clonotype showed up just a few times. The DNA for the CDR3 is TGTGCCAGCACGCTGATAGCGGGAGCCGCAGATACGCAGTATTTT. It encodes CASTLIAGAADTQYF. The chain employs TRBV11-2 and TRBJ2-3; 9 bases are a match to TRBD2. V lost 7 bases, J lost 4 bases, and 9 bases stayed unmatched. Germline CDR1 SGHAT, CDR2 FQNNGV. This CDR3 has 15 amino acids.

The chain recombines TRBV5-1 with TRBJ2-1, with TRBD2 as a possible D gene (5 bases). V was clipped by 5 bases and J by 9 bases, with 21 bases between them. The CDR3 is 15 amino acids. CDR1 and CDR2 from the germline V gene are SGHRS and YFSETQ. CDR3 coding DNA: TGCGCCAGCAGGGCTAACTATGGGGAGAAGGCTGAGCAGTTCTTC. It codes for CASRANYGEKAEQFF.

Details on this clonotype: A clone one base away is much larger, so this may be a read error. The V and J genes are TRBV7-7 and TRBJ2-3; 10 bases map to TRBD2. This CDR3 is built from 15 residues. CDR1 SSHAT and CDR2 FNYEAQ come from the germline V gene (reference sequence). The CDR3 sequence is CGSSIGLAGTDTQYF. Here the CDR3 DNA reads TGTGGTAGCAGCATCGGACTAGCGGGCACAGATACGCAGTATTTT.

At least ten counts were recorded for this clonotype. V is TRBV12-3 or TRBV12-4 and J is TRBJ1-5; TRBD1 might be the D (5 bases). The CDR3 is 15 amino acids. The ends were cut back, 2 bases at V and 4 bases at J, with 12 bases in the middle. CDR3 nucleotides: TGTGCCAGCAGTTTATATGCAGGGCAAAATCAGCCCCAGCATTTT. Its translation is CASSLYAGQNQPQHF.

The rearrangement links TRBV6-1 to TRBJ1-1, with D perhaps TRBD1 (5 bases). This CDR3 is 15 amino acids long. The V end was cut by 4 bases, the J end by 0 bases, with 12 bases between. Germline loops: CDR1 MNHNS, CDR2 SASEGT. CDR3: CASSGPGSMNTEAFF. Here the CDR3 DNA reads TGTGCCAGCAGTGGGCCAGGGAGTATGAACACTGAAGCTTTCTTT.

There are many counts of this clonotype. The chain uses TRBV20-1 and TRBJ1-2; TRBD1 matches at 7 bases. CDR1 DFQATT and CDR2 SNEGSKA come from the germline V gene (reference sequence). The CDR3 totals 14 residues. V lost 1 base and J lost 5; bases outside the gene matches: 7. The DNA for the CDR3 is TGCAGTGCTAGAGTGGGCACAGGGGCTTATGGCTACACCTTC. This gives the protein CSARVGTGAYGYTF.

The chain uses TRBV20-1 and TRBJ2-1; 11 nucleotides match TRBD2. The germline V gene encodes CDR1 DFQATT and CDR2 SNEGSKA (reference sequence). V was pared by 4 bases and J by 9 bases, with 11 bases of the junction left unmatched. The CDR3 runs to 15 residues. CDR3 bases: TGCAGTGCTACGACCATAGCGGGGGGGCCGGCTGAGCAGTTCTTC. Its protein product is CSATTIAGGPAEQFF.

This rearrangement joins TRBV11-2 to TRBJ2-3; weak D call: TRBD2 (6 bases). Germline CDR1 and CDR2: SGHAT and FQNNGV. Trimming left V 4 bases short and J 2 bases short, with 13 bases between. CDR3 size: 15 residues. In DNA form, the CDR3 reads TGTGCCAGCAGCTCGGGACTGACGGACACAGATACGCAGTATTTT. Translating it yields CASSSGLTDTDTQYF. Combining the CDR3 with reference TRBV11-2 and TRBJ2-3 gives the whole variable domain EAGVAQSPRYKIIEKRQSVAFWCNPISGHATLYWYQQILGQGPKLLIQFQNNGVVDDSQLPKDRFSAERLKGVDSTLKIQPAKLEDSAVYLCASSSGLTDTDTQYFGPGTRLTVL.

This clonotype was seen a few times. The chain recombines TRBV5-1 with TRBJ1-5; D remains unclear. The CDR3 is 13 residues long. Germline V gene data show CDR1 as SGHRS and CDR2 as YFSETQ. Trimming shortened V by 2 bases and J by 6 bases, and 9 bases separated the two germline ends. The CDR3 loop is CASSLDGIQPQHF. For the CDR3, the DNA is TGCGCCAGCAGCTTAGATGGGATTCAGCCCCAGCATTTT.

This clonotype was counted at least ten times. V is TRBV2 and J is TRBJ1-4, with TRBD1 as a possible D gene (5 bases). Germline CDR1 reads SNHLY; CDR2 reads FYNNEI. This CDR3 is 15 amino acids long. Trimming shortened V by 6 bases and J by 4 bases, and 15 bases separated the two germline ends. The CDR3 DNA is TGTGCCAGCAGATGGGGTGGGGGGTATAATGAAAAACTGTTTTTT. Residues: CASRWGGGYNEKLFF.

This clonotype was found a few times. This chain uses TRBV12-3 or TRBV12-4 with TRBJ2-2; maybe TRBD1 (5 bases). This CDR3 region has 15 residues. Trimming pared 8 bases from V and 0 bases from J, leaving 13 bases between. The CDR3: CASLSGPSNTGELFF. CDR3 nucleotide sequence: TGTGCCAGCCTGTCAGGGCCCTCGAACACCGGGGAGCTGTTTTTT.

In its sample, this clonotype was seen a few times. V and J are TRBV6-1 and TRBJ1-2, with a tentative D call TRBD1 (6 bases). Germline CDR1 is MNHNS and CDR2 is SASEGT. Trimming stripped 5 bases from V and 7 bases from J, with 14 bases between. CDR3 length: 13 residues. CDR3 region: CASSRTDMVGYTF. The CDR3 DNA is TGTGCCAGCAGTAGGACAGATATGGTTGGCTACACCTTC.

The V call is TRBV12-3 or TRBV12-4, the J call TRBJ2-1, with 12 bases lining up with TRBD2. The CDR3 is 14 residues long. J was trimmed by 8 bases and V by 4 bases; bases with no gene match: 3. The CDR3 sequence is CASSWRLAGDEQFF. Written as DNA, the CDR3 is TGTGCCAGCAGTTGGAGACTAGCGGGAGATGAGCAGTTCTTC.

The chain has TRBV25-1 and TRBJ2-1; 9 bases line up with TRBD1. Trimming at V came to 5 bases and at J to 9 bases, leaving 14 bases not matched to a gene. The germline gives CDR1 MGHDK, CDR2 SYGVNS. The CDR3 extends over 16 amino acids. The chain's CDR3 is CASSKQQGAANTEQFF. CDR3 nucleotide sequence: TGTGCCAGCAGTAAACAACAGGGGGCGGCCAACACTGAGCAGTTCTTC.

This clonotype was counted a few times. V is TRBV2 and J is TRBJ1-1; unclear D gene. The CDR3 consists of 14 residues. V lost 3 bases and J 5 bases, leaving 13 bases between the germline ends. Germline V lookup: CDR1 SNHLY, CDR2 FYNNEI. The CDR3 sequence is CASSDVGRGTEAFF. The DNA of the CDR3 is TGTGCCAGCAGTGATGTAGGGCGAGGAACTGAAGCTTTCTTT.

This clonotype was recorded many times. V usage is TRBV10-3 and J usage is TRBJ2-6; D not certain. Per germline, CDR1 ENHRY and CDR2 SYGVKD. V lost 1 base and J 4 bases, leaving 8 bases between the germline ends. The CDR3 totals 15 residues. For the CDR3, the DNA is TGTGCCATCAGTGAGTTTGGGATCGGGGCCAACGTCCTGACTTTC. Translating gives CAISEFGIGANVLTF.

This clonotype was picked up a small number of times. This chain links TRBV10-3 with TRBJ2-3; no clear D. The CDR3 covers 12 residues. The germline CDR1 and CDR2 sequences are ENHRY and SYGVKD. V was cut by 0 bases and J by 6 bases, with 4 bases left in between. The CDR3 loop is CAISESYDTQYF. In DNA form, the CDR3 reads TGTGCCATCAGTGAGTCGTACGATACGCAGTATTTT.

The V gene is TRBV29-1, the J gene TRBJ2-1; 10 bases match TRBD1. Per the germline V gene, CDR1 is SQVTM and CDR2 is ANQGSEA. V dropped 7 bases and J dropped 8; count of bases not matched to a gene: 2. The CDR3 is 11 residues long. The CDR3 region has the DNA TGCAGCGCCGACAGGGGGCATGAGCAGTTCTTC. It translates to CSADRGHEQFF.

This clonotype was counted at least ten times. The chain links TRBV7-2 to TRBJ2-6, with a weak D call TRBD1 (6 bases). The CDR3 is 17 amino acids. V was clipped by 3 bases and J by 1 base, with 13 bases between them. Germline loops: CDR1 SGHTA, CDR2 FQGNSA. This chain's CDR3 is CASSLIFQGSGANVLTF. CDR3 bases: TGTGCCAGCAGCTTGATATTCCAGGGGTCTGGGGCCAACGTCCTGACTTTC.

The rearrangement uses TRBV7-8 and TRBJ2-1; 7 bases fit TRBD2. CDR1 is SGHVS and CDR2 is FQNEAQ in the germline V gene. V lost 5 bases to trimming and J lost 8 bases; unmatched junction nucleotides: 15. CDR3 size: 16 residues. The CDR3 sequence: CASSILIARGRDEQFF. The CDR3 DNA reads TGTGCCAGCAGCATACTTATCGCCCGGGGGAGGGATGAGCAGTTCTTC.

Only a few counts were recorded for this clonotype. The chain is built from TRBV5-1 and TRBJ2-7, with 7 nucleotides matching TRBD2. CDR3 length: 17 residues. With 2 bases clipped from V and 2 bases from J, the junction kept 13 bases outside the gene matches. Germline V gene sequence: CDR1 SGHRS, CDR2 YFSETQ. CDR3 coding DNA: TGCGCCAGCAGCTTCCGAGCCTTGGGACTACCAGCCTACGAGCAGTACTTC. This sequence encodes CASSFRALGLPAYEQYF.

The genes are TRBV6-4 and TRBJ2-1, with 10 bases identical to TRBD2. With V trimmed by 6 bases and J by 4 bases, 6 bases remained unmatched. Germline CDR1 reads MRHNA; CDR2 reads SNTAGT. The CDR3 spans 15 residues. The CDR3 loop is CASSVLAGVYNEQFF. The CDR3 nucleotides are TGTGCCAGCAGCGTCCTAGCGGGGGTGTACAATGAGCAGTTCTTC.

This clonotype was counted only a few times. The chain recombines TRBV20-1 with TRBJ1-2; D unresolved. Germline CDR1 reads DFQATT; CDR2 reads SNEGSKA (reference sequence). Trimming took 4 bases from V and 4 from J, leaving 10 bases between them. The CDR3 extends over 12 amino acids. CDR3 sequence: CSATIQSYGYTF. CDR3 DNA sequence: TGCAGTGCTACGATACAGAGCTATGGCTACACCTTC.

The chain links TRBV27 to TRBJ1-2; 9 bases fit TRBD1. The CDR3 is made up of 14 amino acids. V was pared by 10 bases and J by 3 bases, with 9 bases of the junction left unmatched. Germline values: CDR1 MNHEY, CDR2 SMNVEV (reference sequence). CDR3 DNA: TGTGCCACCTCCCCGGACAGGGGAGACTATGGCTACACCTTC. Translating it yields CATSPDRGDYGYTF.

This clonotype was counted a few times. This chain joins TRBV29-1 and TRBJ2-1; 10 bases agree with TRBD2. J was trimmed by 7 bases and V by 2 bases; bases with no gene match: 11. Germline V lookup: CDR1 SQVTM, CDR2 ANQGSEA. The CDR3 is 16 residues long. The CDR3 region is CSVERASGGSANEQFF. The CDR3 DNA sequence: TGCAGCGTTGAAAGGGCTAGCGGGGGCTCGGCGAATGAGCAGTTCTTC.